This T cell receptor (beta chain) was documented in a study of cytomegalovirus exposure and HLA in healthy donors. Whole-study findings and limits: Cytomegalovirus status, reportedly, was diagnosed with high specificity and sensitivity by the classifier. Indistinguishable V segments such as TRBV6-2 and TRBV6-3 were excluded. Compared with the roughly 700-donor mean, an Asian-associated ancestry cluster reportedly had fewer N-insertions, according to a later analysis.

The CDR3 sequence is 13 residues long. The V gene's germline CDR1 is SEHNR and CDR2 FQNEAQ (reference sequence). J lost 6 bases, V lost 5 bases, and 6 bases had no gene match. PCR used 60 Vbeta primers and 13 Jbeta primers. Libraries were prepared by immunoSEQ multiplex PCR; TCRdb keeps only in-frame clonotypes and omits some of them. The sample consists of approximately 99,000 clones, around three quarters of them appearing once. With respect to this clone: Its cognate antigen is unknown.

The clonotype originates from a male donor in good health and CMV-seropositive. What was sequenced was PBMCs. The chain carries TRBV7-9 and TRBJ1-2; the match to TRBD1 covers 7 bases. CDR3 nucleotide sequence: TGTGCCAGCAGCGCCGACAGGGCCCATGGCTACACCTTC. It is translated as CASSADRAHGYTF.